The following is a T cell receptor beta chain sequence with its context. One end of the junction is discordant with germline, which a read error may explain. This sample is part of a study of control samples from healthy donors and cancer patients. Germline CDR1 is LGHDT and CDR2 is YNNKEL (reference sequence). This CDR3 has 11 amino acids. Only in-frame clones appear in the TCRdb table, and some are missing; sequencing was by immunoSEQ multiplex PCR. This sample has fewer than 300,000 clones; over 70% occur once, and the top ten carry about an eighth. Sequenced material: PBMCs. The TCR comes from an older woman with lung cancer. The chain has TRBV3-1 (or the pseudogene TRBV3-2) and TRBJ2-5, with 8 bases fitting TRBD2. Here the CDR3 DNA reads TGTGCCAGCAGCCTCTCCGGGACTAGTAACTTC. It translates to CASSLSGTSNF.